This T cell receptor (beta chain) was documented in a study of blood T cell repertoires in COVID-19. Assay: immunoSEQ multiplex PCR; the TCRdb copy retains only in-frame clones and omits some. The data contain roughly 150,000 clones, over 80% of them seen just once; the ten biggest clones take up 10% to 15%. This CDR3 is built from 15 residues. Germline V gene sequence: CDR1 MDHEN, CDR2 SYDVKM. V lost 5 bases to trimming and J lost 7 bases; unmatched junction nucleotides: 13. This chain links TRBV28 with TRBJ2-7; TRBD2 matches at 8 bases. The TCR comes from a man in his 70s who had recovered from COVID-19. Sequenced material: peripheral blood. The CDR3 region is CASSAPGREAGEQYF. The CDR3 nucleotides read TGTGCCAGCAGTGCCCCTGGGCGGGAGGCAGGGGAGCAGTACTTC.